Below, 32 T cell receptor beta chains from the same sample are listed, as sequenced in a study of T cells after yellow fever vaccination. TCRdb reprocessed the 5' RACE reads via MiXCR and lists one record per CDR3 protein. The table shows just over 300,000 distinct CDR3 sequences, with around 4% occurring only once. The input for sequencing was PBMCs, taken on the day of the yellow fever booster vaccination. Receptor source: a man aged 18 to 29 who received the YFV17D yellow fever vaccine.

The sample holds many counts of this clonotype. The chain recombines TRBV4-3 with TRBJ1-1, with 10 bases matching TRBD1. The V gene end was trimmed by 0 bases and the J gene end by 1 base; junction bases not matched to a gene: 5. The CDR3 extends over 17 amino acids. CDR1 and CDR2 (germline): LGHNA, YSLEER. The CDR3 coding sequence is TGCGCCAGCAGCCAAGACCGGGACAGGGGAGGGAACACTGAAGCTTTCTTT. Its protein is CASSQDRDRGGNTEAFF.

The sample holds a few counts of this clonotype. The V and J genes are TRBV20-1 and TRBJ1-1; D possibly corresponds to TRBD1 (6 bases). CDR3 size: 14 residues. Deletions cut 3 bases from V and 0 bases from J, with 11 bases between. CDR1 and CDR2 from the germline V gene are DFQATT and SNEGSKA (reference sequence). In DNA, the CDR3 is TGCAGTGCTAGTCGAGCAGGGGTGAACACTGAAGCTTTCTTT. Translating gives CSASRAGVNTEAFF.

The chain is built from TRBV4-1 and TRBJ1-1; unclear D gene. The germline V gene has CDR1 MGHRA and CDR2 YSYEKL. Trimming left V 4 bases short and J 5 bases short, with 14 bases between. The CDR3 has 14 amino acids. The chain's CDR3 is CASSPKDGWTEAFF. The CDR3 DNA reads TGCGCCAGCAGCCCCAAGGACGGCTGGACTGAAGCTTTCTTT.

This clonotype was seen only a few times. This sequence joins TRBV3-1 and TRBJ1-2; no firm D call. Germline CDR1 is LGHDT and CDR2 is YNNKEL (reference sequence). The CDR3 consists of 11 residues. The V end lost 4 bases, the J end lost 4 bases, and 4 bases lay between the germline ends. The CDR3 loop reads CASSRFYGYTF. In DNA, the CDR3 is TGTGCCAGCAGCCGTTTCTATGGCTACACCTTC. The variable domain in full, with the rest retrieved from reference TRBV3-1 and TRBJ1-2, is DTAVSQTPKYLVTQMGNDKSIKCEQNLGHDTMYWYKQDSKKFLKIMFSYNNKELIINETVPNRFSPKSPDKAHLNLHINSLELGDSAVYFCASSRFYGYTFGSGTRLTVV.

The sample holds many counts of this clonotype. This chain links TRBV18 with TRBJ1-5; no definite D call. The CDR3 covers 13 residues. The ends were cut back, 2 bases at V and 2 bases at J, with 4 bases in the middle. Germline V gives CDR1 KGHSH, CDR2 LQKENI. The CDR3 loop reads CASSPDGNQPQHF. The CDR3 coding sequence is TGTGCCAGCTCACCAGATGGCAATCAGCCCCAGCATTTT.

This clonotype has a handful of counts. The CDR3 DNA reads TGTGCCAGCAGCTTAGTCGCTAGCGGGGGCTCATTGACCGGGGAGCTGTTTTTT. Residues: CASSLVASGGSLTGELFF. The V and J genes are TRBV7-8 and TRBJ2-2; 10 bases line up with TRBD2. This CDR3 region has 18 residues. Trimming removed 1 base from V and 5 bases from J; junction bases left unmatched: 10. Germline V gene data show CDR1 as SGHVS and CDR2 as FQNEAQ.

This clonotype came up a few times. The chain links TRBV12-3 or TRBV12-4 to TRBJ1-2; TRBD1 might be the D (5 bases). The V and J ends lost 1 base and 6 bases respectively, with 12 bases between them. The CDR3 has 14 residues. The CDR3, as DNA: TGTGCCAGCAGTTTAGGTGCCAGGGTGGATGGCTACACCTTC. Translating gives CASSLGARVDGYTF.

This clonotype was counted many times. The chain couples TRBV20-1 to TRBJ2-5; 7 bases fit TRBD2. The CDR3 sequence is 14 residues long. Germline V gives CDR1 DFQATT, CDR2 SNEGSKA (reference sequence). With V trimmed by 0 bases and J by 4 bases, 5 bases remained unmatched. For the CDR3, the DNA is TGCAGTGCTAGAGATTATTCGGGGGGAGAGACCCAGTACTTC. Translation: CSARDYSGGETQYF.

This clonotype was recorded many times. V usage is TRBV5-1 and J usage is TRBJ2-3; 9 bases agree with TRBD1. The trim removed 4 bases at V and 3 bases at J, leaving 9 bases unmatched. CDR1 and CDR2 from the germline V gene are SGHRS and YFSETQ. The CDR3 consists of 16 residues. The CDR3 nucleotides read TGCGCCAGCAGCCAGGGAACGGGACAGGGAACAGATACGCAGTATTTT. This translates into CASSQGTGQGTDTQYF. The whole variable domain, remainder taken from reference TRBV5-1 and TRBJ2-3, is KAGVTQTPRYLIKTRGQQVTLSCSPISGHRSVSWYQQTPGQGLQFLFEYFSETQRNKGNFPGRFSGRQFSNSRSEMNVSTLELGDSALYLCASSQGTGQGTDTQYFGPGTRLTVL.

This clonotype was counted between two and nine times. The gene calls are TRBV6-2 or TRBV6-3 and TRBJ1-5; a weak D match, TRBD1 (6 bases). The CDR3 is 17 residues long. V was trimmed by 7 bases and J by 1 base, leaving 20 bases between them. The germline V gene has CDR1 MNHEY and CDR2 SVGEGT. CDR3 amino acids: CASTLRGAGISNQPQHF. CDR3 DNA: TGTGCCAGCACCCTACGGGGGGCAGGGATCAGCAATCAGCCCCAGCATTTT.

This clonotype was observed at least ten times. This chain connects TRBV25-1 to TRBJ2-3, with TRBD2 matching over 11 bases. Germline V gene lookup returns CDR1 MGHDK and CDR2 SYGVNS. V lost 4 bases, J lost 2 bases, and 2 bases stayed unmatched. The CDR3 loop spans 15 amino acids. This CDR3 is CASSALAGDTDTQYF. The CDR3 nucleotides are TGTGCCAGCAGTGCACTAGCGGGGGACACAGATACGCAGTATTTT.

CDR3 DNA sequence: TGTGCCAGCAGCTTAGATGGCAGATACACCGGGGAGCTGTTTTTT. Amino acid sequence: CASSLDGRYTGELFF. The J gene is TRBJ2-2, the V gene TRBV7-8; the D is unclear. The germline V gene encodes CDR1 SGHVS and CDR2 FQNEAQ. V dropped 1 base and J dropped 3 bases, with 9 bases sitting between them. The CDR3 sequence is 15 residues long.

This clonotype was counted only a few times. The rearrangement uses TRBV6-1 and TRBJ2-3; TRBD2 agrees at 14 bases. The germline V gene encodes CDR1 MNHNS and CDR2 SASEGT. Losses at the gene ends were 3 bases for V and 5 bases for J; bases not matched to a gene: 7. This CDR3 contains 17 residues. The CDR3 spells CASSDGTSGGRRDTQYF. The CDR3 DNA reads as TGTGCCAGCAGTGATGGGACTAGCGGGGGCCGGCGAGATACGCAGTATTTT.

CDR3 sequence (DNA): TGTGCCAGCAGTCGAGGGGGGGCCTCGCCCCAGCATTTT. It encodes CASSRGGASPQHF. V usage is TRBV12-3 or TRBV12-4 and J usage is TRBJ1-5; possible D gene TRBD1, 6 bases. Trimming shortened V by 5 bases and J by 9 bases, and 14 bases separated the two germline ends. This CDR3 comprises 13 residues.

This clonotype was observed many times. This chain connects TRBV29-1 to TRBJ2-5; D gene ambiguous. CDR3 length: 11 amino acids. Germline values: CDR1 SQVTM, CDR2 ANQGSEA. V dropped 5 bases and J dropped 0 bases, with 4 bases sitting between them. CDR3: CSVRYQETQYF. The CDR3, as DNA: TGCAGCGTTCGGTACCAAGAGACCCAGTACTTC.

The chain joins TRBV7-7 to TRBJ2-1; D unresolved. CDR1 is SSHAT and CDR2 is FNYEAQ in the germline V gene (reference sequence). The CDR3 is made up of 14 amino acids. Trimming left V 1 base short and J 9 bases short, with 13 bases between. CDR3 sequence reads: CASSLDTAWGEQFF. The CDR3 bases are TGTGCCAGCAGCTTAGACACGGCGTGGGGTGAGCAGTTCTTC.

The sample holds many counts of this clonotype. The genes are TRBV20-1 and TRBJ1-5; D remains ambiguous. This CDR3 is 12 amino acids long. Trimming took off 6 bases at V and 8 bases at J, with 14 bases between the two ends. Germline V gene lookup returns CDR1 DFQATT and CDR2 SNEGSKA (reference sequence). The CDR3 loop is CSADAGLEPQHF. The CDR3 coding sequence is TGCAGTGCCGATGCCGGGTTGGAGCCCCAGCATTTT.

This clonotype was counted at least ten times. The V and J genes are TRBV20-1 and TRBJ1-2; TRBD1 might be the D (5 bases). V was pared by 0 bases and J by 8 bases, with 13 bases between. This CDR3 spans 13 amino acids. Germline loops: CDR1 DFQATT, CDR2 SNEGSKA (reference sequence). The CDR3 is CSARDHRGYGYTF. The DNA of the CDR3 is TGCAGTGCTAGAGATCATCGGGGGTACGGCTACACCTTC.

This clonotype was counted a few times. The V gene is TRBV19, the J gene TRBJ1-6, with D possibly being TRBD1 (6 bases). In germline, CDR1 is LNHDA, CDR2 SQIVND (reference sequence). The CDR3 loop spans 12 amino acids. V lost 7 bases, J lost 10 bases, and 11 bases lay in between. The CDR3: CASKQGLSPLHF. The CDR3 bases are TGTGCCAGTAAGCAGGGGCTGTCACCCCTCCACTTT. Full variable domain (rest looked up from reference TRBV19 and TRBJ1-6): DGGITQSPKYLFRKEGQNVTLSCEQNLNHDAMYWYRQDPGQGLRLIYYSQIVNDFQKGDIAEGYSVSREKKESFPLTVTSAQKNPTAFYLCASKQGLSPLHFGNGTRLTVT.

This chain uses TRBV12-3 or TRBV12-4 with TRBJ1-2; weak D call: TRBD1 (5 bases). The CDR3 extends over 14 amino acids. The V end was cut by 3 bases, the J end by 7 bases, with 15 bases between. The CDR3 protein is CASSFLGVVGGYTF. Here the CDR3 DNA reads TGTGCCAGCAGTTTTCTAGGGGTGGTTGGTGGCTACACCTTC.

This clonotype has a count of ten or more. This chain uses TRBV20-1 with TRBJ1-4; 10 nucleotides match TRBD1. This CDR3 is 15 amino acids long. J gave up 8 bases and V 2 bases, and 8 bases lay outside the gene matches. Germline lookup yields CDR1 DFQATT and CDR2 SNEGSKA (reference sequence). CDR3 in amino acids: CSARRGDRGGEKLFF. The CDR3 DNA reads as TGCAGTGCTAGACGGGGGGACAGGGGAGGCGAAAAACTGTTTTTT.

This clonotype was observed a few times. The chain carries TRBV6-2 or TRBV6-3 and TRBJ2-7, with TRBD1 matching over 9 bases. The germline CDR1 and CDR2 sequences are MNHEY and SVGEGT. This CDR3 contains 14 residues. V was clipped by 5 bases and J by 4 bases; unmatched bases: 6. CDR3 DNA: TGTGCCAGCAGTGCCGGGACAGGGAGATACGAGCAGTACGTC. Amino acids: CASSAGTGRYEQYV.

This clonotype has a count of ten or more. The chain has TRBV7-9 and TRBJ1-3, with D unclear. The V end was cut by 4 bases, the J end by 4 bases, with 5 bases between. Germline lookup yields CDR1 SEHNR and CDR2 FQNEAQ (reference sequence). This CDR3 spans 12 amino acids. For the CDR3, the DNA is TGTGCCAGCAGCTCCCCCGGAAACACCATATATTTT. The encoded protein is CASSSPGNTIYF. The full variable domain, completed using reference TRBV7-9 and TRBJ1-3, is DTGVSQNPRHKITKRGQNVTFRCDPISEHNRLYWYRQTLGQGPEFLTYFQNEAQLEKSRLLSDRFSAERPKGSFSTLEIQRTEQGDSAMYLCASSSPGNTIYFGEGSWLTVV.

The rearrangement links TRBV6-2 or TRBV6-3 to TRBJ2-1, with D unresolved. The V and J ends lost 2 bases and 3 bases respectively, with 5 bases between them. The CDR3 sequence is 13 residues long. CDR1 is MNHEY and CDR2 is SVGEGT in the germline V gene. CDR3 DNA: TGTGCCAGCAGTTACAAGGGCTACAATGAGCAGTTCTTC. Protein product: CASSYKGYNEQFF.

This clonotype was seen many times. The chain uses TRBV7-2 and TRBJ2-2; D may be TRBD1 (6 bases). CDR1 is SGHTA, CDR2 FQGNSA, per germline. V lost 8 bases to trimming and J lost 1 base, with 17 bases between them. This CDR3 has 16 residues. DNA for the CDR3: TGTGCCAGCCTGAGGGGGTTTGGGCGGAACACCGGGGAGCTGTTTTTT. Residues: CASLRGFGRNTGELFF.

V usage is TRBV5-1 and J usage is TRBJ2-5; tentative D call: TRBD1 (6 bases). V lost 2 bases and J lost 2, with 19 bases in between. From germline, CDR1 is SGHRS and CDR2 YFSETQ. The CDR3 has 17 amino acids. CDR3 nucleotide sequence: TGCGCCAGCAGCTTTGGTGCGGTGGGACACTATCAAGAGACCCAGTACTTC. Translated: CASSFGAVGHYQETQYF.

The table lists this clonotype with a few counts. The chain links TRBV7-9 to TRBJ1-1; D unclear. Germline values: CDR1 SEHNR, CDR2 FQNEAQ (reference sequence). V lost 1 base to trimming and J lost 4 bases, with 10 bases between them. The CDR3 totals 14 residues. This CDR3 is CASSLEVGGTEAFF. DNA for the CDR3: TGTGCCAGCAGCTTAGAAGTGGGAGGCACTGAAGCTTTCTTT.

This clonotype was picked up a small number of times. This rearrangement joins TRBV12-3 or TRBV12-4 to TRBJ1-1, with 9 nucleotides matching TRBD1. This CDR3 spans 15 amino acids. V was clipped by 5 bases and J by 2 bases; unmatched bases: 6. The CDR3 DNA reads TGTGCCAGCAGTGGGGGACAGGGCCTAAACACTGAAGCTTTCTTT. Amino acid sequence: CASSGGQGLNTEAFF.

For the CDR3, the DNA is TGTGCCAGCAGTTTATTACCAGGTCTCAGCACCATATATTTT. Encoded protein: CASSLLPGLSTIYF. The chain uses TRBV27 and TRBJ1-3; no clear D gene. Germline V CDR1 and CDR2: MNHEY, SMNVEV (reference sequence). The CDR3 is 14 residues long. V was cut by 1 base and J by 9 bases, with 13 bases left in between.

This clonotype was observed many times. The CDR3, as DNA: TGCAGTGCTAGAAGCTTAAAGGTGCCCACTGAAGCTTTCTTT. Translated: CSARSLKVPTEAFF. The V call is TRBV20-1, the J call TRBJ1-1, with D hard to call. V lost 2 bases and J 4 bases, leaving 14 bases between the germline ends. The CDR3 length is 14 residues. CDR1 is DFQATT and CDR2 is SNEGSKA in the germline V gene (reference sequence).

There are many counts of this clonotype. V gene TRBV6-4 combines with J gene TRBJ2-2; TRBD2 agrees at 7 bases. Germline CDR1 reads MRHNA; CDR2 reads SNTAGT. Trimming at V came to 2 bases and at J to 3 bases, leaving 0 bases not matched to a gene. This CDR3 has 14 residues. The CDR3 DNA follows: TGTGCCAGCAGTGACAGCGGGGACACCGGGGAGCTGTTTTTT. Translated: CASSDSGDTGELFF.

At least ten counts were recorded for this clonotype. The J gene is TRBJ2-3, the V gene TRBV5-1, with D perhaps matching TRBD1 or TRBD2 (5 bases each). CDR1 and CDR2 (germline): SGHRS, YFSETQ. This CDR3 is built from 14 residues. Trimming took 6 bases from V and 6 from J, leaving 17 bases between them. CDR3: CASTLGGGTDTQYF. As DNA, the CDR3 is TGCGCCAGCACCCTTGGAGGTGGGACGGATACGCAGTATTTT. The full variable domain, in which reference TRBV5-1 and TRBJ2-3 provide the parts outside the CDR3, is KAGVTQTPRYLIKTRGQQVTLSCSPISGHRSVSWYQQTPGQGLQFLFEYFSETQRNKGNFPGRFSGRQFSNSRSEMNVSTLELGDSALYLCASTLGGGTDTQYFGPGTRLTVL.